One and the same sample provided the 18 T cell receptor beta chains below, sequenced in a study of cytomegalovirus exposure and HLA in healthy donors. Libraries were prepared by immunoSEQ multiplex PCR; TCRdb keeps only in-frame clonotypes and omits some of them. Among about 140,000 clones, 87% were seen once, and the ten largest hold less than 5.5%. The source material was PBMCs. The receptor set was obtained from a man between 18 and 29 years old in good health and CMV-seropositive.

The chain recombines TRBV28 with TRBJ1-6, with no clear D. V was trimmed by 6 bases and J by 4 bases, leaving 4 bases between them. CDR1 is MDHEN, CDR2 SYDVKM, per germline. The CDR3 totals 12 residues. The CDR3 sequence: CASRYYNSPLHF. CDR3 nucleotides: TGTGCCAGCAGATATTATAATTCACCCCTCCACTTT.

V is TRBV5-1 and J is TRBJ1-1, with D perhaps TRBD1 (6 bases). Germline lookup yields CDR1 SGHRS and CDR2 YFSETQ. V dropped 0 bases and J dropped 4 bases, with 10 bases sitting between them. This CDR3 has 14 amino acids. CDR3 sequence (DNA): TGCGCCAGCAGCTTGGCAGGGGTTGGCACTGAAGCTTTCTTT. Its protein product is CASSLAGVGTEAFF.

The chain has TRBV6-1 and TRBJ2-5; 8 positions agree with TRBD2. After removal of 3 bases from V and 5 bases from J, the junction contained 5 bases not matched to a gene. Germline CDR1 reads MNHNS; CDR2 reads SASEGT. The CDR3 loop spans 14 amino acids. The CDR3 sequence is CASSEGLETETQYF. The CDR3 region has the DNA TGTGCCAGCAGTGAGGGACTAGAAACTGAGACCCAGTACTTC.

This chain joins TRBV9 and TRBJ1-1; unclear D gene. Per germline, CDR1 SGDLS and CDR2 YYNGEE. The germline V and J ends were trimmed by 0 bases and 3 bases, with 6 bases remaining between them. The CDR3 covers 13 residues. Here the CDR3 reads CASSVGGYTEAFF. CDR3 sequence (DNA): TGTGCCAGCAGCGTAGGCGGATACACTGAAGCTTTCTTT. Full variable domain (remainder filled in from reference TRBV9 and TRBJ1-1): DSGVTQTPKHLITATGQRVTLRCSPRSGDLSVYWYQQSLDQGLQFLIQYYNGEERAKGNILERFSAQQFPDLHSELNLSSLELGDSALYFCASSVGGYTEAFFGQGTRLTVV.

V is TRBV6-5 and J is TRBJ1-3; tentatively, D is TRBD1 (6 bases). The CDR3 runs to 16 residues. The V end was cut by 2 bases, the J end by 0 bases, with 11 bases between. The germline CDR1 and CDR2 sequences are MNHEY and SVGAGI. The CDR3 DNA is TGTGCCAGCAGTTACGGGGGGGCCACCTCTGGAAACACCATATATTTT. It yields the protein CASSYGGATSGNTIYF.

The chain has TRBV28 and TRBJ1-3; the D is unclear. The germline V and J ends were trimmed by 5 bases and 0 bases, with 8 bases remaining between them. The CDR3 has 14 residues. CDR1 and CDR2 from the germline V gene are MDHEN and SYDVKM. As DNA, the CDR3 is TGTGCCAGCAGTCCTCCGGGCTCTGGAAACACCATATATTTT. This sequence encodes CASSPPGSGNTIYF.

V gene TRBV6-8 combines with J gene TRBJ2-7; D ambiguous. The CDR3 length is 17 residues. The germline V and J ends were trimmed by 0 bases and 1 base, with 16 bases remaining between them. The V gene's germline CDR1 is MNHGY and CDR2 SAAAGT. The CDR3 DNA sequence: TGTGCCAGCAGTTACTCGAGTCCCCAGGATCCTTCCTACGAGCAGTACTTC. This codes for CASSYSSPQDPSYEQYF.

This sequence joins TRBV4-1 and TRBJ1-2; weak D call: TRBD1 (5 bases). V was cut by 3 bases and J by 8 bases, with 16 bases left in between. Germline CDR1 is MGHRA and CDR2 is YSYEKL. The CDR3 totals 14 residues. The CDR3, as DNA: TGCGCCAGCAGCCAGGGTTTGGGGGGTAGGGGCTACACCTTC. Translating gives CASSQGLGGRGYTF.

The chain couples TRBV7-8 to TRBJ2-2; D not certain. CDR1 and CDR2 from the germline V gene are SGHVS and FQNEAQ. The V end was cut by 6 bases, the J end by 0 bases, with 11 bases between. CDR3 length: 15 amino acids. The DNA of the CDR3 is TGTGCCAGCAGAGGAGAGCGCCCGAACACCGGGGAGCTGTTTTTT. Translating gives CASRGERPNTGELFF. The full variable domain, in which reference TRBV7-8 and TRBJ2-2 provide the parts outside the CDR3, is GAGVSQSPRYKVAKRGQDVALRCDPISGHVSLFWYQQALGQGPEFLTYFQNEAQLDKSGLPSDRFFAERPEGSVSTLKIQRTQQEDSAVYLCASRGERPNTGELFFGEGSRLTVL.

The chain couples TRBV4-1 to TRBJ2-1; 10 positions match TRBD2. Trimming took 0 bases from V and 4 from J; bases not matched to a gene: 9. The CDR3 spans 18 residues. Germline V gene lookup returns CDR1 MGHRA and CDR2 YSYEKL. The chain's CDR3 is CASSQDKVPSGSYNEQFF. As DNA, the CDR3 is TGCGCCAGCAGCCAAGATAAGGTGCCTAGCGGGAGTTACAATGAGCAGTTCTTC.

V gene TRBV2 combines with J gene TRBJ2-7, with unresolved D. The CDR3 spans 12 residues. Germline V gives CDR1 SNHLY, CDR2 FYNNEI. Trimming removed 3 bases at V and 6 bases at J, with 9 bases between. DNA of the CDR3: TGTGCCAGCAGTGACAGGTTGGCCGAGCAGTACTTC. Translation: CASSDRLAEQYF.

The J gene is TRBJ1-4, the V gene TRBV2, with D possibly being TRBD1 (5 bases). From germline, CDR1 is SNHLY and CDR2 FYNNEI. The CDR3 runs 14 residues. The germline V and J ends were trimmed by 5 bases and 8 bases, with 15 bases remaining between them. The CDR3 region has the DNA TGTGCCAGCAGTCAGCAGGGCGGGGGGGAAAAACTGTTTTTT. The encoded protein is CASSQQGGGEKLFF.

CDR3 sequence: CASTATGRLEKLFF. DNA for the CDR3: TGTGCCAGCACCGCGACAGGGAGGTTGGAAAAACTGTTTTTT. The chain recombines TRBV28 with TRBJ1-4; 7 bases line up with TRBD1. CDR1 is MDHEN and CDR2 is SYDVKM in the germline V gene. The V gene end was trimmed by 7 bases and the J gene end by 8 bases; junction bases not matched to a gene: 10. This CDR3 comprises 14 residues.

This rearrangement joins TRBV19 to TRBJ2-3; D is possibly TRBD1 (6 bases). V was pared by 9 bases and J by 2 bases, with 12 bases between. The germline V gene encodes CDR1 LNHDA and CDR2 SQIVND (reference sequence). The length of the CDR3 is 13 residues. Here the CDR3 DNA reads TGTGCCAGCAAAGTGGGACACACAGATACGCAGTATTTT. Translated, it gives CASKVGHTDTQYF.

J is TRBJ2-1 and V is TRBV27, with unresolved D. Trimming cost V 2 bases and J 2 bases, with 10 bases left between them. The CDR3 sequence is 15 residues long. The germline gives CDR1 MNHEY, CDR2 SMNVEV (reference sequence). Here the CDR3 DNA reads TGTGCCAGCAGTTTAACAGCTTCGACCTACAATGAGCAGTTCTTC. As protein: CASSLTASTYNEQFF.

The chain employs TRBV6-5 and TRBJ2-7; D might be TRBD1 (6 bases). The CDR3 runs 13 residues. V was pared by 7 bases and J by 2 bases, with 12 bases between. Germline V lookup: CDR1 MNHEY, CDR2 SVGAGI. Here the CDR3 DNA reads TGTGCCAGCAAGGGGGTCGGACCCTACGAGCAGTACTTC. Amino acid sequence: CASKGVGPYEQYF.

This sequence joins TRBV28 and TRBJ1-5; no definite D call. Trimming shortened V by 7 bases and J by 0 bases, and 13 bases separated the two germline ends. Per the germline V gene, CDR1 is MDHEN and CDR2 is SYDVKM. CDR3 length: 15 amino acids. The DNA for the CDR3 is TGTGCCAGCACCCTCCTGACTAATAGCAATCAGCCCCAGCATTTT. Its translation: CASTLLTNSNQPQHF.

The chain links TRBV10-2 to TRBJ1-1, with a weak D call TRBD1 (5 bases). This CDR3 has 13 amino acids. Germline-derived CDR1 and CDR2 are WSHSY and SAAADI. V lost 7 bases and J 5 bases, leaving 14 bases between the germline ends. DNA of the CDR3: TGCGCCAGCACCACCCACGGGGGGACTGAAGCTTTCTTT. This sequence encodes CASTTHGGTEAFF.